This T cell receptor beta chain was sequenced during a study of cytotoxic CD8 clonotypes in ibrutinib-treated CLL. The study, taken as a whole, reports: Public clonotypes were uncommon and contracted or stayed stable on treatment. While tracking circulating CD8+ T-cell counts, baseline clonality exceeded that of age-matched healthy donors.

This clone was counted a few times. Its target is not known. The CDR3 covers 13 residues. CDR1 is MNHEY and CDR2 is SVGAGI in the germline V gene. Deletions cut 6 bases from V and 6 bases from J, with 12 bases between. Genomic DNA in a quantity of about 2.1 micrograms was derived from cryopreserved PBMCs for TCR beta libraries. Only in-frame clones appear in the TCRdb table, and some are missing; sequencing was by immunoSEQ multiplex PCR. The table has tens of thousands of clones, around 55% seen once. This chain connects TRBV6-5 to TRBJ1-5; TRBD1 is a possible D gene (6 bases). The input for sequencing was PBMCs, taken after 24 months of ibrutinib treatment. The receptor's source is a human donor with chronic lymphocytic leukemia. CDR3 amino acids: CASRPGVGQPQHF. CDR3 bases: TGTGCCAGCAGACCAGGGGTCGGTCAGCCCCAGCATTTT.